This paragraph covers one TCR beta chain sequence. The sample is drawn from a study of CD8 T cells in Susac syndrome. The CDR3 loop spans 15 amino acids. With 2 bases removed from V and 0 bases from J, the gap between germline ends came to 11 bases. Germline V gene lookup returns CDR1 MNHEY and CDR2 SMNVEV (reference sequence). The RNA, about 0.5 to 1 ug, was put through reverse transcription using random hexamers. The immunoSEQ assay covered 54 Vbeta and 13 Jbeta segments for CDR3. TCRdb processed the immunoSEQ multiplex PCR reads anew with MiXCR; each CDR3 protein has one entry. The data contain 110,000 to 150,000 distinct CDR3 sequences, around 94% of them seen just once; the ten biggest clones take up approximately 0.3%.

Input material: CD8+ T cells from PBMCs. The origin of this receptor is a human donor in good health. The chain couples TRBV27 to TRBJ2-7, with D perhaps being TRBD1 or TRBD2 (6 bases each). The CDR3 nucleotides read TGTGCCAGCAGTTTAGCGGGGACAAACTCCTACGAGCAGTACTTC. It encodes CASSLAGTNSYEQYF.